This T cell receptor beta chain is drawn from a study of early T cells in non-severe SARS-CoV-2 infection. Study information: The study sequenced bulk RNA from unsorted whole blood, with chains unpaired.

The TCR library protocol attached unique molecular identifiers to the individual cDNA molecules. TCRdb independently ran MiXCR on the 5' RACE reads; one entry per CDR3 protein. The profile shows tens of thousands of distinct CDR3 sequences, around 15% of them singletons. In this sample, this clonotype turned up many times. The CDR3 consists of 13 residues. The V end lost 1 base, the J end lost 4 bases, and 6 bases lay between the germline ends. The sample in question was whole blood, obtained at baseline. The rearrangement links TRBV12-3 or TRBV12-4 to TRBJ2-3, with D unresolved. The sequence came from an adult who was a healthcare worker with PCR-confirmed SARS-CoV-2 infection or an uninfected control (not recorded which). This CDR3 reads CASSLEAADTQYF. CDR3 DNA sequence: TGTGCCAGCAGTTTAGAGGCGGCAGATACGCAGTATTTT.